The 16 T cell receptor beta chains below come from one sample, sequenced in a study of read filtering for tumor transcriptome and immune sequencing. From roughly 0.4 ug of RNA, a library with molecular barcoded alpha/delta and beta/gamma adaptors was made. MiXCR, applied by TCRdb to the reads, yields one record per CDR3 protein. Among about 40,000 distinct CDR3 sequences, 10% to 15% were seen once, and the ten largest hold around 35%. Sequencing input: a population of CD138-negative cells sorted from bone marrow. The receptor source for this set is a donor over 35 with multiple myeloma.

At least ten counts were recorded for this clonotype. The chain combines TRBV6-1 with TRBJ2-3, with 8 bases identical to TRBD2. J lost 2 bases, V lost 1 base, and 5 bases had no gene match. CDR1 MNHNS and CDR2 SASEGT come from the germline V gene. The length of the CDR3 is 16 residues. The CDR3 DNA reads TGTGCCAGCAGTGAAGGGGTAGCGGGGTTCACAGATACGCAGTATTTT. Its protein product is CASSEGVAGFTDTQYF.

With regard to this clonotype: A clone one base away is much larger, so this may be a read error. V usage is TRBV6-5 and J usage is TRBJ2-5; 7 bases are shared with TRBD2. Germline V gene data show CDR1 as MNHEY and CDR2 as SVGAGI. The CDR3 totals 15 residues. With V trimmed by 4 bases and J by 4 bases, 9 bases remained unmatched. In DNA, the CDR3 is TGTGCCAGCAGTTGTTCGGGACTAACCTTAGAGACCCAGTACTTC. This sequence encodes CASSCSGLTLETQYF.

This clonotype has a count of ten or more. The chain links TRBV10-3 to TRBJ2-4; 8 bases agree with TRBD1. V was pared by 0 bases and J by 6 bases, with 10 bases of the junction left unmatched. The CDR3 runs to 17 residues. Germline values: CDR1 ENHRY, CDR2 SYGVKD. CDR3 nucleotide sequence: TGTGCCATCAGTGAGTCGAGTGTTGGACAGGGTCTAAACATTCAGTACTTC. This translates into CAISESSVGQGLNIQYF.

In its sample, this clonotype was seen many times. The rearrangement uses TRBV20-1 and TRBJ1-5; D not resolved. Looked up from germline, CDR1 is DFQATT and CDR2 is SNEGSKA (reference sequence). The CDR3 is 10 residues long. The V end lost 6 bases, the J end lost 5 bases, and 5 bases lay between the germline ends. Written as DNA, the CDR3 is TGCAGTGCAGCCGATCAGCCCCAGCATTTT. Protein product: CSAADQPQHF.

Of note for this clonotype: One end of the junction does not line up with germline, which may come from a read error. The V and J genes are TRBV6-5 and TRBJ1-4, with no clear D. The CDR3 spans 10 residues. CDR1 and CDR2 from the germline V gene are MNHEY and SVGAGI. The CDR3 protein is CASRPRALLF. In DNA form, the CDR3 reads TGTGCCAGCAGGCCCAGAGCTCTGCTTTTT.

This clonotype occurred many times. The rearrangement links TRBV28 to TRBJ1-1; a weak D match, TRBD1 (6 bases). This CDR3 has 16 residues. V gave up 5 bases and J gave up 0 bases, with 16 bases separating them. CDR1 MDHEN and CDR2 SYDVKM come from the germline V gene. This CDR3 is CASSPGAGEVNTEAFF. The CDR3 bases are TGTGCCAGCAGTCCCGGGGCAGGGGAGGTGAACACTGAAGCTTTCTTT.

The sample holds many counts of this clonotype. The chain carries TRBV7-2 and TRBJ1-3; D ambiguous. CDR3 length: 15 amino acids. Between the trimmed V and J ends, which lost 8 bases and 0 bases, there was a span of 14 bases. In germline, CDR1 is SGHTA, CDR2 FQGNSA. CDR3 region: CASQTRVTSGNTIYF. The CDR3 region has the DNA TGTGCCAGCCAAACGAGAGTGACCTCTGGAAACACCATATATTTT.

Ten or more counts support this clonotype. The chain is built from TRBV2 and TRBJ2-1; the match to TRBD1 covers 9 bases. Germline trimming cut 6 bases from V and 4 bases from J; bases unmatched to any gene: 10. There are 16 residues in the CDR3. In germline, CDR1 is SNHLY, CDR2 FYNNEI. CDR3 region: CASSRLRQGDYNEQFF. The CDR3 region has the DNA TGTGCCAGCAGCCGACTCAGACAGGGGGATTACAATGAGCAGTTCTTC.

Notes on this clonotype: A single base separates this from a much larger clone, so it may be a read error. The chain couples TRBV6-5 to TRBJ2-7; 9 bases align to TRBD1. CDR1 MNHEY and CDR2 SVGAGI come from the germline V gene. This CDR3 has 15 amino acids. CDR3 residues: CASGYADRGKSEQYF. The CDR3 coding sequence is TGTGCCAGCGGTTACGCGGACAGGGGAAAGAGCGAGCAGTACTTC.

The sample holds many counts of this clonotype. V usage is TRBV11-1 and J usage is TRBJ1-4, with unresolved D. V dropped 4 bases and J dropped 11 bases, with 14 bases sitting between them. Germline loops: CDR1 SGHAT, CDR2 FQDESV (reference sequence). The CDR3 totals 13 residues. In DNA, the CDR3 is TGTGCCAGCAGCTCTGGAAGGGAAGTGAAACTGTTTTTT. Amino acid sequence: CASSSGREVKLFF.

This clonotype was seen ten or more times. The chain uses TRBV7-2 and TRBJ2-1; 10 nucleotides agree with TRBD2. This CDR3 contains 14 residues. Germline lookup yields CDR1 SGHTA and CDR2 FQGNSA. The junction had 2 bases not matched to a gene; V was cut back by 3 bases and J by 6 bases. CDR3 protein: CASSLGLAFNEQFF. CDR3 DNA sequence: TGTGCCAGCAGCTTGGGACTAGCGTTCAATGAGCAGTTCTTC.

This clonotype appeared many times. The chain is built from TRBV28 and TRBJ1-1; D unclear. CDR3 length: 13 amino acids. V was trimmed by 3 bases and J by 0 bases, leaving 5 bases between them. Germline lookup yields CDR1 MDHEN and CDR2 SYDVKM. The CDR3 spells CASSFLMNTEAFF. In DNA, the CDR3 is TGTGCCAGCAGTTTCCTCATGAACACTGAAGCTTTCTTT.

Concerning this clonotype: Possible read error: a much larger clone is one base away. The gene calls are TRBV29-1 and TRBJ2-3, with 12 bases lining up with TRBD2. The CDR3 has 14 amino acids. Germline assignment: CDR1 SQVTM and CDR2 ANQGSEA. CDR3 residues: CGSRTSGTANTQYF. CDR3 bases: TGCGGCTCCCGGACTAGCGGGACCGCAAATACGCAGTATTTT.

The chain combines TRBV28 with TRBJ2-3; the D gene is possibly TRBD1 (5 bases). The V and J ends lost 3 bases and 2 bases respectively, with 9 bases between them. CDR1 MDHEN and CDR2 SYDVKM come from the germline V gene. CDR3 length: 14 residues. The chain's CDR3 is CASSFLTATDTQYF. CDR3 sequence (DNA): TGTGCCAGCAGTTTTTTGACAGCCACAGATACGCAGTATTTT.

In regard to this clonotype: A read error is possible here, since a much larger clone lies one base away. The chain recombines TRBV10-2 with TRBJ2-1; D is uncertain. CDR3 length: 17 amino acids. Germline CDR1 WSHSY, CDR2 SAAADI. CDR3 bases: TGCACCAGCAGTGAGTCACCCGGTTCCCTTATATACAATGAGCAGTTCTTC. This encodes CTSSESPGSLIYNEQFF.

This clonotype was recorded many times. The chain uses TRBV28 and TRBJ2-1; 10 nucleotides agree with TRBD2. Germline CDR1 MDHEN, CDR2 SYDVKM. Trimming removed 3 bases from V and 8 bases from J; junction bases left unmatched: 7. This CDR3 spans 15 amino acids. DNA for the CDR3: TGTGCCAGCAGTTTGGTCAGCGGGGGGGGTTATGAGCAGTTCTTC. Protein: CASSLVSGGGYEQFF.